Below are 22 T cell receptor beta chains sequenced from a single sample in a study of shared clonotypes between healthy human individuals. Libraries were prepared by immunoSEQ multiplex PCR; TCRdb keeps only in-frame clonotypes and omits some of them. The sample yields around 600,000 clones, about 95% seen once. The naive CD8 population came from CD45RO-negative cells selected for CCR7, without terminally differentiated effector memory CD45RA+ cells. The sample was naive CD8+ T cells sorted from blood. Receptors were obtained from a woman in her thirties in good health.

This chain uses TRBV2 with TRBJ1-2; 9 nucleotides line up with TRBD1. The germline V gene encodes CDR1 SNHLY and CDR2 FYNNEI. The trim removed 8 bases at V and 2 bases at J, leaving 15 bases unmatched. The CDR3 is 17 residues long. CDR3 in DNA: TGTGCCAGCGGGGGACAGGGAACAGACTTCTACAACTATGGCTACACCTTC. Protein: CASGGQGTDFYNYGYTF.

The V call is TRBV20-1, the J call TRBJ2-1; TRBD1 might be the D (6 bases). The CDR3 runs 11 residues. V lost 6 bases, J lost 5 bases, and 8 bases lay in between. The germline V gene has CDR1 DFQATT and CDR2 SNEGSKA (reference sequence). The CDR3 bases are TGCAGTGCGCACAGGGACAATGAGCAGTTCTTC. Amino acid sequence: CSAHRDNEQFF.

V is TRBV28 and J is TRBJ2-1; 8 nucleotides match TRBD1. This CDR3 comprises 15 residues. Germline assignment: CDR1 MDHEN and CDR2 SYDVKM. V shed 7 bases, J shed 3 bases, and the junction held 8 bases outside the gene matches. The CDR3 region has the DNA TGTGCCAGCACCCTTGGACAGGGATTCTACAATGAGCAGTTCTTC. This encodes CASTLGQGFYNEQFF. Based on the CDR3 plus reference TRBV28 and TRBJ2-1, the full variable domain is DVKVTQSSRYLVKRTGEKVFLECVQDMDHENMFWYRQDPGLGLRLIYFSYDVKMKEKGDIPEGYSVSREKKERFSLILESASTNQTSMYLCASTLGQGFYNEQFFGPGTRLTVL.

The J gene is TRBJ2-1, the V gene TRBV5-1, with a tentative D call TRBD2 (6 bases). The germline V and J ends were trimmed by 0 bases and 8 bases, with 15 bases remaining between them. This CDR3 region has 15 residues. Germline assignment: CDR1 SGHRS and CDR2 YFSETQ. The CDR3: CASSLDAGILDEQFF. As DNA, the CDR3 is TGCGCCAGCAGCTTGGACGCGGGGATCCTCGATGAGCAGTTCTTC.

The chain has TRBV7-3 and TRBJ2-1; 9 bases align to TRBD2. Germline CDR1 and CDR2: SGHTA and FQGTGA. The CDR3 totals 14 residues. Trimming cost V 2 bases and J 9 bases; bases outside gene matches: 5. This CDR3 reads CASSLSAGGIEQFF. The CDR3, as DNA: TGTGCCAGCAGCTTATCAGCGGGAGGAATTGAGCAGTTCTTC.

V gene TRBV28 combines with J gene TRBJ1-2; D call uncertain. CDR3 length: 16 residues. Germline V gene sequence: CDR1 MDHEN, CDR2 SYDVKM. V lost 6 bases to trimming and J lost 1 base, with 18 bases between them. The CDR3 DNA reads TGTGCCAGCAGGTCCCCTTCGGACGGTCTTAACTATGGCTACACCTTC. Amino acids: CASRSPSDGLNYGYTF.

This chain joins TRBV19 and TRBJ2-5; D possibly corresponds to TRBD1 (5 bases). The DNA end favors TRBJ2-7, so the J call may be wrong. Per germline, CDR1 LNHDA and CDR2 SQIVND (reference sequence). The CDR3 covers 12 residues. The CDR3 nucleotides are TGTGCCAGTAGTCAAGACAGCTACGAGCAGTACTTC. Translation: CASSQDSYEQYF.

CDR3 amino acids: CASTTGNQPQHF. As DNA, the CDR3 is TGTGCCAGCACGACCGGCAATCAGCCCCAGCATTTT. The J gene is TRBJ1-5, the V gene TRBV7-9, with D hard to call. CDR1 is SEHNR and CDR2 is FQNEAQ in the germline V gene (reference sequence). Trimming left V 7 bases short and J 2 bases short, with 6 bases between. The CDR3 has 12 residues.

In the case of this clone: Within the sample, other DNA sequences also encode this same CDR3. This chain joins TRBV28 and TRBJ2-7; a weak D match, TRBD2 (6 bases). The CDR3 length is 14 residues. The germline V gene has CDR1 MDHEN and CDR2 SYDVKM. V gave up 1 base and J gave up 0 bases, with 7 bases separating them. The CDR3 DNA is TGTGCCAGCAGTTTATCCGGGAGCTCCTACGAGCAGTACTTC. Translation: CASSLSGSSYEQYF.

The CDR3 region has the DNA TGTGCCATCAGTGAGCGGGACGGGTGGGTCCCCTACGAGCAGTACTTC. Amino acids: CAISERDGWVPYEQYF. The rearrangement uses TRBV10-3 and TRBJ2-7; TRBD1 or TRBD2 may be the D gene (5 bases each). The CDR3 covers 16 residues. Trimming shortened V by 2 bases and J by 2 bases, and 16 bases separated the two germline ends. Germline V gene sequence: CDR1 ENHRY, CDR2 SYGVKD.

The rearrangement joins TRBV28 to TRBJ2-7; the D gene is possibly TRBD2 (6 bases). Germline V CDR1 and CDR2: MDHEN, SYDVKM. This CDR3 is 14 amino acids long. Trimming took off 10 bases at V and 2 bases at J, with 18 bases between the two ends. CDR3 amino acids: CATTPLAGPYEQYF. The CDR3 DNA reads TGTGCCACCACTCCCCTCGCGGGACCCTACGAGCAGTACTTC.

This chain uses TRBV28 with TRBJ2-1; D ambiguous. The CDR3 totals 13 residues. Germline loops: CDR1 MDHEN, CDR2 SYDVKM. V lost 3 bases, J lost 8 bases, and 11 bases lay in between. CDR3 region: CASSLNTFDEQFF. The CDR3 DNA reads as TGTGCCAGCAGTTTGAACACTTTCGATGAGCAGTTCTTC.

The chain has TRBV5-6 and TRBJ2-5; D remains unclear. With 7 bases removed from V and 5 bases from J, the gap between germline ends came to 15 bases. Germline CDR1 reads SGHDT; CDR2 reads YYEEEE. The CDR3 is 13 amino acids. The CDR3 region is CASHRLMGETQYF. The CDR3 DNA sequence: TGTGCCAGCCATAGATTAATGGGGGAGACCCAGTACTTC.

The chain links TRBV29-1 to TRBJ2-1, with D unclear. The CDR3 is 11 residues long. V lost 2 bases and J 3 bases, leaving 2 bases between the germline ends. Germline V gives CDR1 SQVTM, CDR2 ANQGSEA. The CDR3: CSVESYNEQFF. CDR3 nucleotides: TGCAGCGTTGAAAGCTACAATGAGCAGTTCTTC.

This chain uses TRBV28 with TRBJ2-7; the match to TRBD1 covers 7 bases. J lost 1 base, V lost 6 bases, and 3 bases had no gene match. The CDR3 loop spans 13 amino acids. Germline V gives CDR1 MDHEN, CDR2 SYDVKM. CDR3: CASRWDSSYEQYF. CDR3 DNA sequence: TGTGCCAGCAGGTGGGACAGTTCCTACGAGCAGTACTTC.

The V call is TRBV30, the J call TRBJ2-7, with a possible D match to TRBD2 (6 bases). This CDR3 spans 15 amino acids. Trimming stripped 6 bases from V and 0 bases from J, with 18 bases between. In germline, CDR1 is GTSNPN, CDR2 SVGIG (reference sequence). The CDR3 bases are TGTGCCTGTACTCCGGGAATAGCGGTCTCCTACGAGCAGTACTTC. This codes for CACTPGIAVSYEQYF.

This chain connects TRBV7-2 to TRBJ1-1, with a tentative D call TRBD1 (6 bases). The CDR3 has 15 amino acids. V was clipped by 5 bases and J by 1 base, with 14 bases between them. Germline V gene sequence: CDR1 SGHTA, CDR2 FQGNSA. The CDR3 protein is CASSPHRAANTEAFF. For the CDR3, the DNA is TGTGCCAGCAGCCCTCACAGGGCCGCGAACACTGAAGCTTTCTTT.

J is TRBJ2-7 and V is TRBV25-1; D may be TRBD2 (6 bases). In germline, CDR1 is MGHDK, CDR2 SYGVNS. Trimming took off 6 bases at V and 1 base at J, with 10 bases between the two ends. The CDR3 has 13 amino acids. DNA of the CDR3: TGTGCCAGCAGGATGGGGGGTTCCTACGAGCAGTACTTC. Its protein product is CASRMGGSYEQYF.

The V call is TRBV27, the J call TRBJ1-5, with 9 bases fitting TRBD1. The CDR3 covers 14 residues. The V and J ends lost 5 bases and 6 bases, in that order; junction bases with no gene match: 5. CDR1 is MNHEY and CDR2 is SMNVEV in the germline V gene (reference sequence). In DNA form, the CDR3 reads TGTGCCAGCAGTCGGACAGGGGCCTCTCAGCCCCAGCATTTT. Protein product: CASSRTGASQPQHF.

The sample holds one count of this clone. The genes are TRBV27 and TRBJ2-1; 7 bases align to TRBD2. Germline V gene lookup returns CDR1 MNHEY and CDR2 SMNVEV (reference sequence). The CDR3 spans 13 residues. V gave up 5 bases and J gave up 10 bases; unmatched junction bases: 8. CDR3 DNA sequence: TGTGCCAGCAGTGCCCCGGGGGGACGAGAGCAGTTCTTC. This codes for CASSAPGGREQFF.

The chain has TRBV7-9 and TRBJ2-5, with 7 bases lining up with TRBD1. Near its end, the DNA agrees better with TRBJ2-7, so the J call may be wrong. CDR3 length: 15 amino acids. Germline CDR1 reads SEHNR; CDR2 reads FQNEAQ (reference sequence). The CDR3: CASSLPGQLPYEQYF. CDR3 nucleotide sequence: TGTGCCAGCAGCTTACCGGGACAGTTGCCCTACGAGCAGTACTTC.

The gene calls are TRBV7-9 and TRBJ2-2; D gene ambiguous. Trimming stripped 4 bases from V and 4 bases from J, with 7 bases between. Germline assignment: CDR1 SEHNR and CDR2 FQNEAQ (reference sequence). The CDR3 is 13 residues long. The chain's CDR3 is CASSSSLTGELFF. In DNA form, the CDR3 reads TGTGCCAGCAGCTCCAGTCTCACCGGGGAGCTGTTTTTT.